The clone carrying this T cell receptor beta chain was seen more than once but under ten times. MiXCR was run by TCRdb on the reads, yielding one entry per CDR3 protein. The sample includes roughly 200,000 distinct CDR3 sequences, approximately 17% of them seen just once. This sample is drawn from a study of T cell repertoires in cytomegalovirus infection. Looking at the study overall: Indications of both CMV infection and matching HLA type were provided by public TCR beta signatures.

CDR3 length: 15 residues. Trimming at V came to 0 bases and at J to 5 bases, leaving 0 bases not matched to a gene. Germline V gives CDR1 SGHAT, CDR2 FQNNGV. This TCR was sampled from a human donor in good health (CMV status not recorded). Some clones in this sample may be carry-over from other donors' samples. This chain joins TRBV11-2 and TRBJ1-5; 11 bases match TRBD1. The sequenced material came from CD8+ T cells from PBMCs. In nucleotides, the CDR3 is TGTGCCAGCAGCTTAGAGGGACAGGGGGATCAGCCCCAGCATTTT. It specifies CASSLEGQGDQPQHF.